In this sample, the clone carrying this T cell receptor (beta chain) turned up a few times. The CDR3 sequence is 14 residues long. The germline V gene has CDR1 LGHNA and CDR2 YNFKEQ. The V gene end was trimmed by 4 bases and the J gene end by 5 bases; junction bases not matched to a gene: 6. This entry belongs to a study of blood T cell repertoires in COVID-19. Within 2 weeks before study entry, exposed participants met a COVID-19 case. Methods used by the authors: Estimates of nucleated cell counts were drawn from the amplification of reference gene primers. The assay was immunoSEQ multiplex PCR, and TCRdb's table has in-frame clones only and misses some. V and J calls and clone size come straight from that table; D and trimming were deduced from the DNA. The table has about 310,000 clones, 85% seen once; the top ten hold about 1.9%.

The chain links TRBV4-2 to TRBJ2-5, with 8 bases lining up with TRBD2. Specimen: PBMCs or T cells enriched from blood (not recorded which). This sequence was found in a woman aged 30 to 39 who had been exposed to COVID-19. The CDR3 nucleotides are TGTGCCAGCAGCCCCGGGCGGGGGGAGGAGACCCAGTACTTC. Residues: CASSPGRGEETQYF.